Shown below are 8 T cell receptor beta chains from a single sample sequenced in a study of untreated major depressive disorder. TCRdb keeps only in-frame clones here, not all; method: immunoSEQ multiplex PCR. The sample shows about 21,000 clones, about 90% of them seen only once. What was sequenced was CD4+ T cells from PBMCs. Every receptor here comes from a woman in her 40s in good health.

This clone has only one observation. V is TRBV29-1 and J is TRBJ1-2; possibly TRBD1 for D (6 bases). Trimming left V 7 bases short and J 0 bases short, with 18 bases between. The germline V gene has CDR1 SQVTM and CDR2 ANQGSEA. The CDR3 consists of 15 residues. The CDR3 region has the DNA TGCAGCGCAGACCCTACAGGGAAAGCTAACTATGGCTACACCTTC. Residues: CSADPTGKANYGYTF.

The gene calls are TRBV28 and TRBJ1-1, with D uncertain. Deletions cut 6 bases from V and 3 bases from J, with 2 bases between. CDR3 length: 10 residues. Germline V gives CDR1 MDHEN, CDR2 SYDVKM. CDR3 bases: TGTGCCAGCAGGGACACTGAAGCTTTCTTT. This codes for CASRDTEAFF. Full variable domain (missing parts from reference TRBV28 and TRBJ1-1): DVKVTQSSRYLVKRTGEKVFLECVQDMDHENMFWYRQDPGLGLRLIYFSYDVKMKEKGDIPEGYSVSREKKERFSLILESASTNQTSMYLCASRDTEAFFGQGTRLTVV.

This sequence joins TRBV7-2 and TRBJ1-1, with unresolved D. CDR3 length: 14 amino acids. Looked up from germline, CDR1 is SGHTA and CDR2 is FQGNSA. Between the trimmed V and J ends, which lost 4 bases and 6 bases, there was a span of 15 bases. As DNA, the CDR3 is TGTGCCAGCAGCTCCGGGATTGTCGGGGCTGAAGCTTTCTTT. The encoded protein is CASSSGIVGAEAFF.

CDR3 sequence: CASSLSQTDYGYTF. In nucleotides, the CDR3 is TGTGCCAGCAGTTTATCCCAGACGGACTATGGCTACACCTTC. The V gene is TRBV27, the J gene TRBJ1-2; D is unresolved. The CDR3 is made up of 14 amino acids. Germline lookup yields CDR1 MNHEY and CDR2 SMNVEV (reference sequence). V was clipped by 0 bases and J by 3 bases, with 8 bases between them.

The chain recombines TRBV18 with TRBJ1-1, with no clear D. Per germline, CDR1 KGHSH and CDR2 LQKENI. This CDR3 is built from 13 residues. V was trimmed by 4 bases and J by 2 bases, leaving 8 bases between them. The CDR3 region has the DNA TGTGCCAGCTCACAGGATGCAAACACTGAAGCTTTCTTT. It yields the protein CASSQDANTEAFF.

The rearrangement joins TRBV7-2 to TRBJ2-5, with 7 bases lining up with TRBD2. The J segment lost 7 bases and the V segment lost 1 base, leaving 3 bases of the junction unmatched. Germline CDR1 reads SGHTA; CDR2 reads FQGNSA. The CDR3 contains 13 residues. The CDR3: CASSLGPGGTQYF. The CDR3 DNA reads TGTGCCAGCAGCTTAGGACCGGGAGGGACCCAGTACTTC. Complete variable domain (other parts from reference TRBV7-2 and TRBJ2-5): GAGVSQSPSNKVTEKGKDVELRCDPISGHTALYWYRQSLGQGLEFLIYFQGNSAPDKSGLPSDRFSAERTGGSVSTLTIQRTQQEDSAVYLCASSLGPGGTQYFGPGTRLLVL.

This clone was detected once. The rearrangement uses TRBV7-3 and TRBJ2-3, with a weak D call TRBD2 (6 bases). CDR1 is SGHTA, CDR2 FQGTGA, per germline. This CDR3 is 13 amino acids long. V dropped 0 bases and J dropped 11 bases, with 12 bases sitting between them. The CDR3 spells CASSLTDGEEQYF. The CDR3 nucleotides are TGTGCCAGCAGCTTAACCGATGGGGAGGAGCAGTATTTT.

The chain employs TRBV30 and TRBJ1-3; D unclear. The V and J ends lost 1 base and 0 bases respectively, with 10 bases between them. This CDR3 region has 15 residues. From germline, CDR1 is GTSNPN and CDR2 SVGIG (reference sequence). Here the CDR3 reads CAWSAGASSGNTIYF. The CDR3 DNA reads as TGTGCCTGGAGTGCGGGAGCGAGCTCTGGAAACACCATATATTTT.